One T cell receptor (beta chain) is described in this entry. It lacks a known antigen. No base-level quality is on record; no much larger clone is a single base apart. Each collaborating institution followed its own protocols to collect whole blood in K2EDTA tubes. For TCRbeta analysis, collaborators shipped samples as frozen whole blood, isolated PBMCs, or DNA extracted from either of those sample types. This sample is drawn from a study of blood T cell repertoires in COVID-19 (dated by TCRdb to between 2020 and 2021). For context, the study as a whole: The collaborator samples originated in the United States, Italy and Spain and spanned the acute and convalescent phases of COVID-19. The material from the prospective study consisted of cDNA or gDNA derived from T cells, B-cell-depleted T cells, or PBMCs. The dataset comprised deeply sampled blood TCRbeta repertoires from subjects exposed to, actively infected with, or recovered from COVID-19. The repertoires were released in a freely available public database meant as a resource for research on the immune response to SARS-CoV-2. The samples were drawn from two sources: the first 160 participants of the ongoing ImmuneRACE study, and fewer than 1,500 subjects contributed by 6 global collaborators. Sample metadata almost always included a de-identified subject ID, COVID-19 status, age in years and sex. Where HLA class I and class II types were available, the types were taken from metadata supplied by the sample provider, not from assay-based typing. Overall results and qualifications from the work: The amount of clinical and demographic metadata varied by source and participant and was provided uncurated.

TCRbeta CDR3 regions were amplified from genomic DNA by means of the immunoSEQ Assay, a bias-controlled multiplex PCR. The authors' analysis ran thus. Nucleated cell counts per sample were estimated from amplification of reference gene primers within the assay. To quantify the absolute abundance of each unique TCRbeta CDR3 rearrangement, sequence reads were collapsed and filtered. For each sample, productive Simpson clonality was calculated as the square root of Simpson's diversity index across productive rearrangements. Held by TCRdb, this immuneACCESS table contains in-frame sequences only and omits some clones. Under half of the omission traces to an unresolved V gene where checked; the cause of the rest is unknown. D and trimming come from the DNA, and the V and J calls and clone size come from that table. The sample data list about 260,000 clones, and about 85% of these were observed just once. The ten largest account for 4% to 4.5% of the sample.

Material: peripheral blood. This clonotype originated in a man between 60 and 70 years old with acute or convalescent COVID-19.

The nucleotide sequence reads TGTGCCAGCAGCCGATTACAGGGAATAGATGAGCAGTTCTTC. Its coded protein is CASSRLQGIDEQFF. Recombination linked TRBV14 to TRBJ2-1; TRBD1 might be the D gene, on 6 matching bases. CDR1 SGHDN and CDR2 FVKESK were looked up in the germline V gene. From the cysteine through the phenylalanine, the CDR3 covers 14 amino acids. Only CDR3 DNA is held: 42 bases, read in frame from base 1. The V end loses 4 bases and the J end loses 8 bases, and a stretch of 15 bases separates them.